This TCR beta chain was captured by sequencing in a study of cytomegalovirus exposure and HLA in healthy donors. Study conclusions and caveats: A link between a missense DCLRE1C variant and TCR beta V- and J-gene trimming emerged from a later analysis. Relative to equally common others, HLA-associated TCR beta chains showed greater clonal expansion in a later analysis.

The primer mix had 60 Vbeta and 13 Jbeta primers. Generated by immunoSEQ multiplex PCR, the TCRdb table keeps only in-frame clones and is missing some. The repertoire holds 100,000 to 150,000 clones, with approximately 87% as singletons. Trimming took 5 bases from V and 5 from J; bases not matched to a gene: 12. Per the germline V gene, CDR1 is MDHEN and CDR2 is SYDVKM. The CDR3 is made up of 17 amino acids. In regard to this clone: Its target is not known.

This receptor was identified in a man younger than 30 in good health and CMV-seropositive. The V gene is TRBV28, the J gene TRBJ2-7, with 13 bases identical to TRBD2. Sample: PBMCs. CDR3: CASSDPTGTSGVNEQYF. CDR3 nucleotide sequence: TGTGCCAGCAGTGATCCTACCGGGACTAGCGGGGTTAACGAGCAGTACTTC.